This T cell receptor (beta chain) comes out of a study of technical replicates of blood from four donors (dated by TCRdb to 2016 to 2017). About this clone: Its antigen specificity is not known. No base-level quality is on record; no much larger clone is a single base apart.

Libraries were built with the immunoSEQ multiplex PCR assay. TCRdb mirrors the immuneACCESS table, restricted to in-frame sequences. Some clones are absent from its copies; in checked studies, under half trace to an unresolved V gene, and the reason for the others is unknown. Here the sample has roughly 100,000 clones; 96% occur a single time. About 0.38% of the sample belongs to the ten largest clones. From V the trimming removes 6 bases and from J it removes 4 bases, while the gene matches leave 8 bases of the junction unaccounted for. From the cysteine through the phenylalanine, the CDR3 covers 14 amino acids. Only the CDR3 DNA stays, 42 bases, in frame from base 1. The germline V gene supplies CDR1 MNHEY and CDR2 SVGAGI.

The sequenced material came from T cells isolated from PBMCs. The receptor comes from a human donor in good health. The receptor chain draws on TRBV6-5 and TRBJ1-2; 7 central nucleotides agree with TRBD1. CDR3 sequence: CASSQTRGFYGYTF. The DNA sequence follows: TGTGCCAGCAGCCAAACCAGGGGGTTCTATGGCTACACCTTC.